Detailed here is one TCR beta chain. Its cognate antigen is unknown. This entry belongs to a study of T cell repertoires in cytomegalovirus infection. In the study overall: Evidence of both CMV infection and a matching HLA type came from public TCR beta signatures.

This CDR3 comprises 14 residues. J was trimmed by 7 bases and V by 6 bases; bases with no gene match: 5. CDR1 and CDR2 (germline): LGHNT, FRNRAP. General observations from the study: CMV carriers with the relevant HLA were identified by cumulative public TCR beta family frequency. HLA-C-restricted CMV clonotypes gave the most frequent clonotype in two of eight donors.

One entry per CDR3 protein, called by TCRdb with MiXCR from the reads. The data show roughly 200,000 distinct CDR3 sequences, 17% seen once. The sequence derives from a human donor in good health (CMV status not recorded). Some clones in this sample may be carry-over from other donors' samples. The gene calls are TRBV12-5 and TRBJ2-1; 11 bases map to TRBD2. Material for sequencing was CD8+ T cells from PBMCs. CDR3 loop: CASGAGLAANEQFF. The CDR3 bases are TGTGCTAGTGGAGCGGGACTAGCGGCGAATGAGCAGTTCTTC.